This is a list of T cell receptor beta chains from one sample in a study of blood T cell repertoires in COVID-19. The assay was immunoSEQ multiplex PCR, and TCRdb's table has in-frame clones only and misses some. The profile shows about 170,000 clones, about 87% of them singletons. Sequenced: peripheral blood. Receptors originate from a man between 60 and 70 years old with acute or convalescent COVID-19. CDR3s include the opening cysteine and the closing phenylalanine or tryptophan. The order of the fields is CDR3 DNA, CDR3 protein, J gene, clone size, D gene, V gene. D genes are given only for firm matches. Clone size is shown for a subset of rows, as once, few, many or a class of expanded clone.

cdr3_nt: TGTGCCAGTCGGAGGGAAGGAAACACCATATATTTT; cdr3_aa: CASRREGNTIYF; j_call: TRBJ1-3; clone_size: once; d_call: -; v_call: TRBV19
cdr3_nt: TGTGCCAGCAGCTTCCGGGACAGGGGTTCTGGAAACACCATATATTTT; cdr3_aa: CASSFRDRGSGNTIYF; j_call: TRBJ1-3; clone_size: -; d_call: TRBD1; v_call: TRBV5-4
cdr3_nt: TGTGCCTGGAGGGAGACTAACTATGGCTACACCTTC; cdr3_aa: CAWRETNYGYTF; j_call: TRBJ1-2; clone_size: -; d_call: -; v_call: TRBV30
cdr3_nt: TGTGCCAGCAGTGACGACGGGGGGCTGCCCCAGCATTTT; cdr3_aa: CASSDDGGLPQHF; j_call: TRBJ1-5; clone_size: -; d_call: -; v_call: TRBV6-1
cdr3_nt: TGTGCCAGCAGGCGGACAGGGGGGAGGAACTATGGCTACACCTTC; cdr3_aa: CASRRTGGRNYGYTF; j_call: TRBJ1-2; clone_size: -; d_call: TRBD1; v_call: TRBV28
cdr3_nt: TGTGCCATCAGTGAAATGGGACAGGGGTCATCGGCCCAGCATTTT; cdr3_aa: CAISEMGQGSSAQHF; j_call: TRBJ1-5; clone_size: -; d_call: TRBD1; v_call: TRBV10-3
cdr3_nt: TGTGCCAGCAGCCTCGGGACAGGGTCTGAGGGCTACACCTTC; cdr3_aa: CASSLGTGSEGYTF; j_call: TRBJ1-2; clone_size: -; d_call: TRBD1; v_call: TRBV7-9
cdr3_nt: TGTGCCAGTAGTATAGGTTACATGGGCGACACTGAAGCTTTCTTT; cdr3_aa: CASSIGYMGDTEAFF; j_call: TRBJ1-1; clone_size: -; d_call: -; v_call: TRBV19
cdr3_nt: TGTGCCAGCTCAACTAGCGGGAAGACCGGGGAGCTGTTTTTT; cdr3_aa: CASSTSGKTGELFF; j_call: TRBJ2-2; clone_size: -; d_call: TRBD2; v_call: TRBV18
cdr3_nt: TGCAGTGCTAGTCCGGGACTAGCGTCCTACGAGCAGTACTTC; cdr3_aa: CSASPGLASYEQYF; j_call: TRBJ2-7; clone_size: -; d_call: TRBD2; v_call: TRBV20-1
cdr3_nt: TGTGCTAGTGGTTTGGTTGCCAGGGATGGCTACACCTTC; cdr3_aa: CASGLVARDGYTF; j_call: TRBJ1-2; clone_size: -; d_call: -; v_call: TRBV12-5
cdr3_nt: TGTGCCAGCAGTGCCCCAAGCGGGGTAACAGATACGCAGTATTTT; cdr3_aa: CASSAPSGVTDTQYF; j_call: TRBJ2-3; clone_size: -; d_call: TRBD2; v_call: TRBV25-1
cdr3_nt: TGTGCCAGCAGTGAAAACCCGGGGGTCAATCAGCCCCAGCATTTT; cdr3_aa: CASSENPGVNQPQHF; j_call: TRBJ1-5; clone_size: -; d_call: -; v_call: TRBV6-1
cdr3_nt: TGTGCCAGCAGTAGGGCAGGGGGCAGTGGCTACACCTTC; cdr3_aa: CASSRAGGSGYTF; j_call: TRBJ1-2; clone_size: once; d_call: TRBD1; v_call: TRBV27
cdr3_nt: TGTGCCAGCACCCCCTACGCGGGGGGACCCCAAGAGACCCAGTACTTC; cdr3_aa: CASTPYAGGPQETQYF; j_call: TRBJ2-5; clone_size: -; d_call: TRBD2; v_call: TRBV7-9
cdr3_nt: TGCGCCAGCAGCTTGGGAGAGCAGGGGGCGAACATTCAGTACTTC; cdr3_aa: CASSLGEQGANIQYF; j_call: TRBJ2-4; clone_size: -; d_call: TRBD1; v_call: TRBV5-1
cdr3_nt: TGTGCCAGCAGTCCCAGGGGCTATGGCTACACCTTC; cdr3_aa: CASSPRGYGYTF; j_call: TRBJ1-2; clone_size: -; d_call: -; v_call: TRBV27
cdr3_nt: TGTGCCAGCAGCTTAGGGCCTCCCGCCAACTATGGCTACACCTTC; cdr3_aa: CASSLGPPANYGYTF; j_call: TRBJ1-2; clone_size: few; d_call: -; v_call: TRBV7-3
cdr3_nt: TGTGCCAAAGCCCCCATAGGTCTGACAGTGAGGATGAACACTGAAGCTTTCTTT; cdr3_aa: CAKAPIGLTVRMNTEAFF; j_call: TRBJ1-1; clone_size: -; d_call: -; v_call: TRBV10-3
cdr3_nt: TGTGCCATCAGTGAACAGGGACAGATCTATGGCTACACCTTC; cdr3_aa: CAISEQGQIYGYTF; j_call: TRBJ1-2; clone_size: few; d_call: TRBD1; v_call: TRBV10-3
cdr3_nt: TGTGCCATCAGCCCGCGACAGGGGCGGGCTCTCTATGGCTACACCTTC; cdr3_aa: CAISPRQGRALYGYTF; j_call: TRBJ1-2; clone_size: few; d_call: TRBD1; v_call: TRBV10-3
cdr3_nt: TGTGCCAGCAGCTCCCGCGGGCGCGGCACCGGGGAGCTGTTTTTT; cdr3_aa: CASSSRGRGTGELFF; j_call: TRBJ2-2; clone_size: -; d_call: -; v_call: TRBV7-9
cdr3_nt: TGTGCCTGGAGCACTATTCCGGGACTGTCGTATGGCTACACCTTC; cdr3_aa: CAWSTIPGLSYGYTF; j_call: TRBJ1-2; clone_size: -; d_call: -; v_call: TRBV30
cdr3_nt: TGTGCCAGCATCCGACTATCCGGGACAGGGGGATCCGAAGCTTTCTTT; cdr3_aa: CASIRLSGTGGSEAFF; j_call: TRBJ1-1; clone_size: -; d_call: TRBD1; v_call: TRBV6-4
cdr3_nt: TGTGCCAGCAGCCCCGGGGGACAGGTTTCCTACAATGAGCAGTTCTTC; cdr3_aa: CASSPGGQVSYNEQFF; j_call: TRBJ2-1; clone_size: -; d_call: TRBD1; v_call: TRBV5-6
cdr3_nt: TGTGCCAGCAGCCTCCGGGACAGGGCCCCTGATGAGCAGTTCTTC; cdr3_aa: CASSLRDRAPDEQFF; j_call: TRBJ2-1; clone_size: -; d_call: TRBD1; v_call: TRBV11-1
cdr3_nt: TGTGCCAGCAGTGATCTTTACAATGAGCAGTTCTTC; cdr3_aa: CASSDLYNEQFF; j_call: TRBJ2-1; clone_size: -; d_call: -; v_call: TRBV6-1
cdr3_nt: TGTGCCAGCAGCCAAGAGATCCGGGTTTGGGACACTGAAGCTTTCTTT; cdr3_aa: CASSQEIRVWDTEAFF; j_call: TRBJ1-1; clone_size: few; d_call: -; v_call: TRBV4-2
cdr3_nt: TGCGCCAGCAAGGAGAGCGCCAGGGGGGAGACCCAGTACTTC; cdr3_aa: CASKESARGETQYF; j_call: TRBJ2-5; clone_size: -; d_call: TRBD1; v_call: TRBV5-1
cdr3_nt: TGTGCCAGCAGCGTGGATCAGGGGGCTGAAGCTTTCTTT; cdr3_aa: CASSVDQGAEAFF; j_call: TRBJ1-1; clone_size: -; d_call: TRBD1; v_call: TRBV9
cdr3_nt: TGTGCCAGCGGAGTGGAGACAGGGGGCTACGAGCAGTACTTC; cdr3_aa: CASGVETGGYEQYF; j_call: TRBJ2-7; clone_size: few; d_call: TRBD1; v_call: TRBV27
cdr3_nt: TGTGCCAGCAGTCCCCGGAGCGCCACCACACAAGCTTTCTTT; cdr3_aa: CASSPRSATTQAFF; j_call: TRBJ1-1; clone_size: -; d_call: -; v_call: TRBV28
cdr3_nt: TGTGCCAGCAGCCAAAAACGCACCCAGCAATGGGGCGCTTTCTCTGGCTACACCTTC; cdr3_aa: CASSQKRTQQWGAFSGYTF; j_call: TRBJ1-2; clone_size: -; d_call: -; v_call: TRBV7-2
cdr3_nt: TGTGCCAGCAGCTTAAGGGGGCTAAGCTCTGGGGCCAACGTCCTGACTTTC; cdr3_aa: CASSLRGLSSGANVLTF; j_call: TRBJ2-6; clone_size: few; d_call: TRBD1; v_call: TRBV7-2
cdr3_nt: TGTGCCAGCAGTCGGAAGGGGGCGACTGAAGCTTTCTTT; cdr3_aa: CASSRKGATEAFF; j_call: TRBJ1-1; clone_size: -; d_call: TRBD1; v_call: TRBV12-3/TRBV12-4
cdr3_nt: TGTGCCAGCAGTGAACAGGGGTCGGATGGCTACACCTTC; cdr3_aa: CASSEQGSDGYTF; j_call: TRBJ1-2; clone_size: -; d_call: -; v_call: TRBV6-1
cdr3_nt: TGTGCCAGCAGTGACCTCGGACAGGGGGAAGGCTTTAATGAAAAACTGTTTTTT; cdr3_aa: CASSDLGQGEGFNEKLFF; j_call: TRBJ1-4; clone_size: -; d_call: TRBD1; v_call: TRBV25-1
cdr3_nt: TGTGCCAGCAGGCCCCAGGGGGACACCGGGGAGCTGTTTTTT; cdr3_aa: CASRPQGDTGELFF; j_call: TRBJ2-2; clone_size: -; d_call: TRBD1; v_call: TRBV27
cdr3_nt: TGTGCCAGCAGCTTAAGGGGGACAGCTGGGGCCAACGTCCTGACTTTC; cdr3_aa: CASSLRGTAGANVLTF; j_call: TRBJ2-6; clone_size: once; d_call: TRBD1; v_call: TRBV7-3
cdr3_nt: TGTGCCAGCAGCGAGGGACAGGCCTTTCTGGAGCTGTTTTTT; cdr3_aa: CASSEGQAFLELFF; j_call: TRBJ2-2; clone_size: -; d_call: TRBD1; v_call: TRBV7-9
cdr3_nt: TGTGCCATCAGTGAGTCACGGGAGGGCTACACCTTC; cdr3_aa: CAISESREGYTF; j_call: TRBJ1-2; clone_size: -; d_call: -; v_call: TRBV10-3
cdr3_nt: TGTGCCAGCAGCCTAATCCCGTTTATAATCGATGAAAAACTGTTTTTT; cdr3_aa: CASSLIPFIIDEKLFF; j_call: TRBJ1-4; clone_size: -; d_call: -; v_call: TRBV7-6
cdr3_nt: TGCAGTGCTAGTCAAGGACAGGGGTCAAATAATTCACCCCTCCACTTT; cdr3_aa: CSASQGQGSNNSPLHF; j_call: TRBJ1-6; clone_size: -; d_call: TRBD1; v_call: TRBV20-1
cdr3_nt: TGCGCCAGCAGCTTGAGAGGGCAAGAGACCCAGTACTTC; cdr3_aa: CASSLRGQETQYF; j_call: TRBJ2-5; clone_size: -; d_call: -; v_call: TRBV5-1
cdr3_nt: TGCGCCAGCAGCCTGGGGCACGACAGGCCATCTAAAGCTTTCTTT; cdr3_aa: CASSLGHDRPSKAFF; j_call: TRBJ1-1; clone_size: -; d_call: -; v_call: TRBV4-3
cdr3_nt: TGTGCCAGCAGCTCAAGGACTAGCGGCTACTACAATGAGCAGTTCTTC; cdr3_aa: CASSSRTSGYYNEQFF; j_call: TRBJ2-1; clone_size: -; d_call: TRBD2; v_call: TRBV11-3
cdr3_nt: TGTGCCAGCAGTTTCCCCGGGACTAGCGCGAACACCGGGGAGCTGTTTTTT; cdr3_aa: CASSFPGTSANTGELFF; j_call: TRBJ2-2; clone_size: -; d_call: TRBD2; v_call: TRBV9
cdr3_nt: TGTGCCAGCAGCTTAGTTGGGGGGGCTGAAGCTTTCTTT; cdr3_aa: CASSLVGGAEAFF; j_call: TRBJ1-1; clone_size: -; d_call: -; v_call: TRBV5-4
cdr3_nt: TGTGCCAGCACCAGTACAGACGGTCACTCCTACGAGCAGTACTTC; cdr3_aa: CASTSTDGHSYEQYF; j_call: TRBJ2-7; clone_size: -; d_call: -; v_call: TRBV6-6
cdr3_nt: TGTGCCAGCAGCTTAGACAGTAGCTCCTACAATGAGCAGTTCTTC; cdr3_aa: CASSLDSSSYNEQFF; j_call: TRBJ2-1; clone_size: -; d_call: -; v_call: TRBV7-2
cdr3_nt: TGTGCCAGCAGCGTAGGACAGAACTATGGCTACACCTTC; cdr3_aa: CASSVGQNYGYTF; j_call: TRBJ1-2; clone_size: -; d_call: -; v_call: TRBV9
cdr3_nt: TGTGCCAGCAGTTCCGACAGTGGGTTTCACTATGGCTACACCTTC; cdr3_aa: CASSSDSGFHYGYTF; j_call: TRBJ1-2; clone_size: -; d_call: -; v_call: TRBV7-9
cdr3_nt: TGTGCCAGTACCCCGACAGTCAACTATGGCTACACCTTC; cdr3_aa: CASTPTVNYGYTF; j_call: TRBJ1-2; clone_size: -; d_call: -; v_call: TRBV19
cdr3_nt: TGTGCCAGCACGGGTTACGAGCAGTACTTC; cdr3_aa: CASTGYEQYF; j_call: TRBJ2-7; clone_size: few; d_call: -; v_call: TRBV5-5